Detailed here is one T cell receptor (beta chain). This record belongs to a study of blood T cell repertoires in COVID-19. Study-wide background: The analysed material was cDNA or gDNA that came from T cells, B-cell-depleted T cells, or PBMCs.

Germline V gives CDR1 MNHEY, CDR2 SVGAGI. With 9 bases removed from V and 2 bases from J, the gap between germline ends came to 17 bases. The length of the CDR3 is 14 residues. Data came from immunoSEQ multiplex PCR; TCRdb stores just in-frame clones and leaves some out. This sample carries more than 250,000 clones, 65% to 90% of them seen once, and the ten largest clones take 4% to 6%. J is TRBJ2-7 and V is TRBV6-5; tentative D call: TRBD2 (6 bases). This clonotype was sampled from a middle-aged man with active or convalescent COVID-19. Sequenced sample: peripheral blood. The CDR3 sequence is CASWGERRPYEQYF. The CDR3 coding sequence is TGTGCCAGTTGGGGGGAGCGGAGGCCCTACGAGCAGTACTTC.